Listed below are T cell receptor beta chains from one sample, sequenced in a study of response to subunit inactivated influenza vaccine. Each CDR3 protein gets one entry after TCRdb re-called the RT-PCR reads with MiXCR. This repertoire shows a few hundred thousand distinct CDR3 sequences, 13% to 15% found once; its top ten account for 11%. This material consisted of PBMCs from blood, taken 11 to 12 days after vaccination. Receptor source: a man aged 50 to 60 who received an inactivated influenza vaccine. Each CDR3 is given without its conserved first and last residue.

V gene	J gene	CDR3 protein
TRBV7-2	TRBJ2-7	ASSLEGTSGGYEQY
TRBV12-3/TRBV12-4	TRBJ1-5	ASSLRWNQPQH
TRBV20-1	TRBJ1-1	SASRPGVLNTEAF
TRBV20-1	TRBJ2-7	SAKDSYEQY
TRBV5-1	TRBJ1-1	ASSLEGSQNTEAF
TRBV6-1	TRBJ2-7	ASKARSSYEQY
TRBV11-3	TRBJ2-5	ASSSFSTGETQY
TRBV6-2/TRBV6-3	TRBJ1-2	ASSSQRGYYGYT
TRBV12-3/TRBV12-4	TRBJ1-5	ASSLEVNQPQH
TRBV10-3	TRBJ2-6	AISAAQGARGANVLT
TRBV14	TRBJ2-2	ASSQEFSWGGELF
TRBV4-1	TRBJ1-5	ASSQEGGGINQPQH
TRBV28	TRBJ2-7	ASSERTASYEQY
TRBV5-1	TRBJ2-5	ASSWGTGVEETQY
TRBV7-2	TRBJ2-6	ASSSLAGGFGANVLT
TRBV6-1	TRBJ2-7	ASTSGISYEQY